This T cell receptor (beta chain) was obtained from a study of T cells in Graves' hyperthyroidism and ophthalmopathy. On the study more broadly: Initial diagnosis, before any treatment, was when peripheral blood was collected.

Regarding this clonotype: The antigen is not known.

There were TCR beta CDR3 regions amplified from RNA transcripts. First-round RT-PCR targeting the TCR CDR3 was performed with the HTBI primer set. A single record per CDR3 protein comes from TCRdb applying MiXCR to the multiplex PCR reads. The sample gives hundreds of thousands of distinct CDR3 sequences, 11% to 15% of which show up once; roughly a tenth is in the top ten. Trimming stripped 3 bases from V and 2 bases from J, with 23 bases between. The CDR3 covers 20 residues. Germline V gives CDR1 LGHNA, CDR2 YNFKEQ. Study-level points and caveats: Model predictions of ophthalmopathy came a median about 6.3 months before onset.

Newly diagnosed patients aged 18 to 65 had hyperthyroidism of under 2 months' duration. Cells are PBMCs isolated from about 10 ml of fresh blood. The sample comprised blood. The gene calls are TRBV4-2 and TRBJ2-6, with D maybe TRBD1 (6 bases). This TCR was recovered from a woman under 30 with Graves' hyperthyroidism. CDR3 protein: CASSHGEGEPVRAGANVLTF. CDR3 DNA sequence: TGTGCCAGCAGCCATGGCGAGGGGGAGCCAGTTAGAGCTGGGGCCAACGTCCTGACTTTC.